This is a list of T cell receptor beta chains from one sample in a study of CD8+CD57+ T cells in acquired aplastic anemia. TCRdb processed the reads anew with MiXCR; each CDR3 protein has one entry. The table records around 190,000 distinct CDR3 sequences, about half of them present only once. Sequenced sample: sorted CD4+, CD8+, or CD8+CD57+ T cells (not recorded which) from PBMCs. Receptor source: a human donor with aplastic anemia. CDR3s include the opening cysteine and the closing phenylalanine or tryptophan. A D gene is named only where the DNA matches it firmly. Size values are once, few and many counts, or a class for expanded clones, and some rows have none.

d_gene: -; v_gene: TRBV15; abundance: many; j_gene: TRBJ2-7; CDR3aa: CATSRGSSTVPEQYF; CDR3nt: TGTGCCACCAGCAGAGGTAGTTCGACAGTTCCCGAGCAGTACTTC
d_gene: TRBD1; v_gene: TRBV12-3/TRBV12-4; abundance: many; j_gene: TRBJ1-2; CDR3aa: CASSLEQGANYGYTF; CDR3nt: TGTGCCAGCAGCTTGGAACAGGGGGCAAACTATGGCTACACCTTC
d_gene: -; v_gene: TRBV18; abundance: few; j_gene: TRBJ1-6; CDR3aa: CASSPISSYNSPLHF; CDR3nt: TGTGCCAGCTCACCCATTAGCTCCTATAATTCACCCCTCCACTTT
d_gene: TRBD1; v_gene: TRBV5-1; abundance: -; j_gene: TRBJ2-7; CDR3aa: CASSSRGQGAGEQYF; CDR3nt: TGCGCCAGCAGCTCCCGGGGACAGGGGGCGGGTGAGCAGTACTTC
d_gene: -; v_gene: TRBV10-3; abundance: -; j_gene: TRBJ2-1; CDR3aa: CAISPGSSYNEQFF; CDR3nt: TGTGCCATCAGCCCAGGGAGCTCCTACAATGAGCAGTTCTTC
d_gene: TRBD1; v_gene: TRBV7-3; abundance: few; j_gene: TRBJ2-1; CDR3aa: CASSTWTGGDEQFF; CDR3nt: TGTGCCAGCAGCACCTGGACAGGGGGCGATGAGCAGTTCTTC
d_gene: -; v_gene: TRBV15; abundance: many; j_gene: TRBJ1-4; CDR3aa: CATSSAIPTGAINEKLFF; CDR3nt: TGTGCCACCAGCAGCGCAATCCCAACCGGGGCAATAAATGAAAAACTGTTTTTT
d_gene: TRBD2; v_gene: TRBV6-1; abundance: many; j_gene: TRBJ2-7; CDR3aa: CAVGQRDAYEQYF; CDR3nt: TGTGCCGTTGGTCAGCGGGATGCCTACGAGCAGTACTTC
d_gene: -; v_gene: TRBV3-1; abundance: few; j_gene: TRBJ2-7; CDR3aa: CASSRKQLGGSYEQYF; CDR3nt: TGTGCCAGCAGCCGTAAACAGCTGGGGGGTTCCTACGAGCAGTACTTC
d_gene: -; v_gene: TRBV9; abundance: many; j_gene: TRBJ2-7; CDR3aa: CASSVSAVSSYEQYF; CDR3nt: TGTGCCAGCAGCGTTTCCGCAGTCAGCTCCTACGAGCAGTACTTC
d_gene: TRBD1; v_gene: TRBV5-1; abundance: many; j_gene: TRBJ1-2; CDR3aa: CASSELTGGDGYTF; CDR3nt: TGCGCCAGCAGCGAATTAACAGGGGGGGATGGCTACACCTTC
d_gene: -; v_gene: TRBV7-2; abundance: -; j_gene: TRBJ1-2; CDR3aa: CASGLREYYGYTF; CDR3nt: TGTGCCAGCGGCTTGCGGGAATACTATGGCTACACCTTC
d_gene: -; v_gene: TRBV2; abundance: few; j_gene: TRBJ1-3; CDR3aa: CASSLQGNTIYF; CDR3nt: TGTGCCAGCAGTCTACAGGGAAACACCATATATTTT
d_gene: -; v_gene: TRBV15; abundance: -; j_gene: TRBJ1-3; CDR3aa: CATSGVMRGNTIYF; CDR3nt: TGTGCCACCAGCGGAGTGATGCGAGGAAACACCATATATTTT
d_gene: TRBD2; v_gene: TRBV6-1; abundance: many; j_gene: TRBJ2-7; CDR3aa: CASSTSGGRPYEQYF; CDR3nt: TGTGCCAGCAGCACGAGCGGGGGGAGGCCCTACGAGCAGTACTTC
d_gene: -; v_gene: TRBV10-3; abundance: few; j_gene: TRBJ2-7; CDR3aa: CAISESGLSGVHEQYF; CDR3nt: TGTGCCATCAGTGAGTCTGGCCTGTCAGGGGTCCACGAGCAGTACTTC
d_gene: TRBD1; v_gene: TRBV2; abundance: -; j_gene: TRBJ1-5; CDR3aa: CASSVDRVGNQPQHF; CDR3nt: TGTGCCAGCAGCGTCGACAGGGTCGGCAATCAGCCCCAGCATTTT
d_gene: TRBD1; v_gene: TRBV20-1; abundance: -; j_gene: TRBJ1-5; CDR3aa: CSARITGGSNQPQHF; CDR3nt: TGCAGTGCTAGAATCACAGGGGGTAGCAATCAGCCCCAGCATTTT
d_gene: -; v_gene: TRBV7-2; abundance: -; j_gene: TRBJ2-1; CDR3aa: CASNRLGNNEQFF; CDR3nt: TGTGCCAGCAATCGATTAGGGAACAATGAGCAGTTCTTC
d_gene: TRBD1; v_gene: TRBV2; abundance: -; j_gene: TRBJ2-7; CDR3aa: CASRGRTGSSYEQYF; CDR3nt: TGTGCCAGCAGGGGAAGGACAGGAAGCTCCTACGAGCAGTACTTC
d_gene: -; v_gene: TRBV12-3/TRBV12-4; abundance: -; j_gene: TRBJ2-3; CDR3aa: CASSLVSLGTDTDTQYF; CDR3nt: TGTGCCAGCAGTTTAGTTTCGTTAGGGACTGATACAGATACGCAGTATTTT
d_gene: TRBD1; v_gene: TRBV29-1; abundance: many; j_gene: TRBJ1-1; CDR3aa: CSVDDRGQGTEAFF; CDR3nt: TGCAGCGTCGACGACAGGGGGCAAGGCACTGAAGCTTTCTTT
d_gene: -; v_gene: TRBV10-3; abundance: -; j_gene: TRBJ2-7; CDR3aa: CATHVAGEQYF; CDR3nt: TGTGCTACCCATGTCGCCGGGGAGCAGTACTTC
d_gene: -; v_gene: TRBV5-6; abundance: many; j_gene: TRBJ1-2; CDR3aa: CASSIDYGYTF; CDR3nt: TGTGCCAGCAGCATAGACTATGGCTACACCTTC